This T cell receptor (beta chain) was sequenced for a study of shared T cell receptors in the human thymus. Produced via immunoSEQ multiplex PCR; TCRdb's table is partial and in-frame only. Here the sample spans more than 550,000 clones, 80% to 90% being singletons. This CDR3 is 16 amino acids long. Germline-derived CDR1 and CDR2 are SGHRS and YFSETQ. Trimming took 4 bases from V and 0 from J, leaving 14 bases between them. The data were also submitted as part of a second study, on human thymus T cells. That paper notes: Healthy Finnish infants having corrective surgery for congenital heart defects served as donors.

The sequenced sample was thymocytes. This receptor was identified in a girl less than two years old with a congenital heart defect. The chain couples TRBV5-1 to TRBJ2-4, with D perhaps matching TRBD1 (5 bases). The CDR3 protein is CASSREDTLAKNIQYF. In DNA form, the CDR3 reads TGCGCCAGCAGCAGAGAGGACACGCTAGCCAAAAACATTCAGTACTTC.